This entry describes one T cell receptor beta chain. The data derive from a study of blood T cell repertoires in COVID-19. This CDR3 region has 16 residues. Germline V gives CDR1 LGHDT, CDR2 YNNKEL (reference sequence). V shed 4 bases, J shed 6 bases, and the junction held 9 bases outside the gene matches. The method was immunoSEQ multiplex PCR; TCRdb's version includes in-frame clones alone and lacks a portion of them. The data hold approximately 200,000 clones, with around 94% observed a single time. The chain employs TRBV3-1 (or the pseudogene TRBV3-2) and TRBJ2-3; 11 bases match TRBD1. The TCR originated in a man aged 30 to 45 with COVID-19, enrolled during active disease. The sequencing sample was made of peripheral blood. The CDR3 region has the DNA TGTGCCAGCAGCCGCCGGACAGGGGGCACCTCGGATACGCAGTATTTT. Amino acids: CASSRRTGGTSDTQYF.